The rows below give T cell receptor beta chains drawn from one sample of a study of blood T cell repertoires in COVID-19. Clones were read by immunoSEQ multiplex PCR, and TCRdb kept only the in-frame ones, dropping some. The table lists a few hundred thousand clones, over 80% of them singletons. Material for sequencing was peripheral blood. The receptors derive from a man between 60 and 70 years old who had recovered from COVID-19. The CDR3 runs from the conserved cysteine through the conserved F or W. Fields, in order: CDR3 DNA, CDR3 protein, clone size, D gene, V gene, J gene. D genes are given only for firm matches. Expanded clones are given a class, and other clones once, few, many or no size at all.

cdr3_nt: TGTGCCAGCTCACAGAACAACAATGAGCAGTTCTTC; cdr3_aa: CASSQNNNEQFF; clone_size: -; d_call: -; v_call: TRBV18; j_call: TRBJ2-1
cdr3_nt: TGTGCCAGCAGTTTATCCCGGACTAGCGGGAGGTCACAGCAGTTCTTC; cdr3_aa: CASSLSRTSGRSQQFF; clone_size: -; d_call: TRBD2; v_call: TRBV27; j_call: TRBJ2-1
cdr3_nt: TGTGCCAGCAGTCCTAGCGGGAGAATAACAGATACGCAGTATTTT; cdr3_aa: CASSPSGRITDTQYF; clone_size: -; d_call: TRBD2; v_call: TRBV7-6; j_call: TRBJ2-3
cdr3_nt: TGTGCCAGCAGAAGAGACAGGGGCGCCGGCACTGAAGCTTTCTTT; cdr3_aa: CASRRDRGAGTEAFF; clone_size: -; d_call: TRBD1; v_call: TRBV27; j_call: TRBJ1-1
cdr3_nt: TGTGCCAGCAGTAGAGAGAACACTGAAGCTTTCTTT; cdr3_aa: CASSRENTEAFF; clone_size: -; d_call: -; v_call: TRBV7-9; j_call: TRBJ1-1
cdr3_nt: TGCGCCAGCAGCCAGGGGGCGTGGGCTAATGAAAAACTGTTTTTT; cdr3_aa: CASSQGAWANEKLFF; clone_size: -; d_call: -; v_call: TRBV4-1; j_call: TRBJ1-4
cdr3_nt: TGTGCCACCAGCGACGACCCGGGAGAGACCCAGTACTTC; cdr3_aa: CATSDDPGETQYF; clone_size: -; d_call: -; v_call: TRBV24-1; j_call: TRBJ2-5
cdr3_nt: TGTGTTAGCTCTGGAAACACCATATATTTT; cdr3_aa: CVSSGNTIYF; clone_size: once; d_call: -; v_call: TRBV28; j_call: TRBJ1-3
cdr3_nt: TGTGCCAGCAGTTCAAGGGGTCGGGAGCAGTACTTC; cdr3_aa: CASSSRGREQYF; clone_size: -; d_call: -; v_call: TRBV27; j_call: TRBJ2-7
cdr3_nt: TGTGCCAGCAGAAGACTAGCGGGACCCTACGAGCAGTACTTC; cdr3_aa: CASRRLAGPYEQYF; clone_size: -; d_call: TRBD2; v_call: TRBV11-2; j_call: TRBJ2-7
cdr3_nt: TGTGCCAGCAGTCGTGACCTGACTAGCGGGAGCACAGATACGCAGTATTTT; cdr3_aa: CASSRDLTSGSTDTQYF; clone_size: -; d_call: TRBD2; v_call: TRBV2; j_call: TRBJ2-3
cdr3_nt: TGTGCCAGCTCACCACCGTCTGCTAGCGGGAGGAATAATGAGCAGTTCTTC; cdr3_aa: CASSPPSASGRNNEQFF; clone_size: -; d_call: TRBD2; v_call: TRBV18; j_call: TRBJ2-1
cdr3_nt: TGTGCCAGTAGTATAGGTCCCTTTGAGCAGTTCTTC; cdr3_aa: CASSIGPFEQFF; clone_size: -; d_call: -; v_call: TRBV19; j_call: TRBJ2-1
cdr3_nt: TGTGCCAGCAGTGTGGACAGGGCCTCATACAATGAGCAGTTCTTC; cdr3_aa: CASSVDRASYNEQFF; clone_size: -; d_call: TRBD1; v_call: TRBV2; j_call: TRBJ2-1
cdr3_nt: TGTGCCAGCAGGGAAACGGGACTAGCGGCCACAGATACGCAGTATTTT; cdr3_aa: CASRETGLAATDTQYF; clone_size: -; d_call: TRBD2; v_call: TRBV2; j_call: TRBJ2-3
cdr3_nt: TGCGCCAGCAGCCAAGATGGGGGAGGCGAAGAGACCCAGTACTTC; cdr3_aa: CASSQDGGGEETQYF; clone_size: -; d_call: -; v_call: TRBV4-1; j_call: TRBJ2-5
cdr3_nt: TGCGCCAGCAGCTTGGACAGGCCTTACACCGGGGAGCTGTTTTTT; cdr3_aa: CASSLDRPYTGELFF; clone_size: -; d_call: -; v_call: TRBV5-1; j_call: TRBJ2-2
cdr3_nt: TGTGCCAGCTCACCCCGCGGCAGGGGGTACAATGAGCAGTTCTTC; cdr3_aa: CASSPRGRGYNEQFF; clone_size: -; d_call: TRBD1; v_call: TRBV18; j_call: TRBJ2-1
cdr3_nt: TGTGCCAGTTCAAGAGCGGGGTCCTGGAATGAGCAGTTCTTC; cdr3_aa: CASSRAGSWNEQFF; clone_size: -; d_call: TRBD2; v_call: TRBV7-6; j_call: TRBJ2-1
cdr3_nt: TGTGCCAGTAGTATAGAGGGTCGGGGGGCAGATACGCAGTATTTT; cdr3_aa: CASSIEGRGADTQYF; clone_size: -; d_call: TRBD2; v_call: TRBV19; j_call: TRBJ2-3
cdr3_nt: TGTGCCTCCGCCCGGGTTGCGGGAGCTCACAATGAGCAGTTCTTC; cdr3_aa: CASARVAGAHNEQFF; clone_size: -; d_call: TRBD2; v_call: TRBV6-5; j_call: TRBJ2-1
cdr3_nt: TGTGCCAGCAGCTTATCGGCAGGACTGTTTAATTCACCCCTCCACTTT; cdr3_aa: CASSLSAGLFNSPLHF; clone_size: -; d_call: -; v_call: TRBV7-9; j_call: TRBJ1-6
cdr3_nt: TGTGCCAGCAGCAGGGACTCCACAGATACGCAGTATTTT; cdr3_aa: CASSRDSTDTQYF; clone_size: few; d_call: -; v_call: TRBV5-4; j_call: TRBJ2-3
cdr3_nt: TGTGCCAGTAGAGCCGGGGGTGGTTCCTACGAGCAGTACTTC; cdr3_aa: CASRAGGGSYEQYF; clone_size: -; d_call: -; v_call: TRBV19; j_call: TRBJ2-7